One sample yielded the 24 T cell receptor beta chains listed below, sequenced in a study of blood T cell repertoires in COVID-19. TCRdb's copy holds only in-frame clones and misses some; the assay was immunoSEQ multiplex PCR. The sample holds 85,000 to 130,000 clones; about four fifths are singletons and the top ten take 2.5% to 3.5%. Sequencing was done on a sample of peripheral blood. Source of these receptors: a woman of 80 years or more with active or convalescent COVID-19.

J is TRBJ1-5 and V is TRBV5-4; D remains unclear. The ends were cut back, 0 bases at V and 3 bases at J, with 10 bases in the middle. The germline V gene has CDR1 SGHNT and CDR2 YYREEE (reference sequence). This CDR3 is 15 amino acids long. In DNA form, the CDR3 reads TGTGCCAGCAGCTTGGTTCCAGGCTTCAATCAGCCCCAGCATTTT. It codes for CASSLVPGFNQPQHF.

The rearrangement links TRBV5-4 to TRBJ1-2, with 9 nucleotides matching TRBD1. The germline V gene has CDR1 SGHNT and CDR2 YYREEE (reference sequence). V was pared by 4 bases and J by 12 bases, with 4 bases of the junction left unmatched. The CDR3 runs 11 residues. Here the CDR3 reads CASSAGQGNTF. CDR3 nucleotide sequence: TGTGCCAGCAGCGCGGGACAGGGTAACACCTTC.

The table lists this clone with a few counts. J is TRBJ1-1 and V is TRBV6-5; D is unclear. With 5 bases removed from V and 7 bases from J, the gap between germline ends came to 17 bases. Germline V gene sequence: CDR1 MNHEY, CDR2 SVGAGI. The CDR3 consists of 14 residues. The CDR3 coding sequence is TGTGCCAGCAGTCCCTTCGGAGGGAGAGGTGAAGCTTTCTTT. This gives the protein CASSPFGGRGEAFF.

The rearrangement joins TRBV6-5 to TRBJ1-1; D not resolved. With 6 bases removed from V and 1 base from J, the gap between germline ends came to 15 bases. Germline CDR1 MNHEY, CDR2 SVGAGI. The CDR3 has 15 amino acids. Written as DNA, the CDR3 is TGTGCCAGCAGAATGTCTTCCGGAGGGAACACTGAAGCTTTCTTT. Translated, it gives CASRMSSGGNTEAFF.

V gene TRBV5-4 combines with J gene TRBJ2-7; 15 bases are a match to TRBD2. The CDR3 runs to 17 residues. The germline CDR1 and CDR2 sequences are SGHNT and YYREEE (reference sequence). Trimming at V came to 5 bases and at J to 4 bases, leaving 10 bases not matched to a gene. This CDR3 reads CASSLGLAGGTFYEQYF. Written as DNA, the CDR3 is TGTGCCAGCAGTTTAGGACTAGCGGGAGGGACTTTTTACGAGCAGTACTTC.

V gene TRBV6-6 combines with J gene TRBJ1-1; D gene uncertain. The V gene lost 6 bases and the J gene lost 1 base, with 9 bases spanning the gap. Germline V gives CDR1 MNHNY, CDR2 SVGAGI (reference sequence). The CDR3 sequence is 13 residues long. This chain's CDR3 is CASSPRANTEAFF. The CDR3 bases are TGTGCCAGCAGCCCGAGGGCGAACACTGAAGCTTTCTTT.

This chain joins TRBV5-1 and TRBJ2-1; no definite D call. Germline loops: CDR1 SGHRS, CDR2 YFSETQ. With 0 bases removed from V and 2 bases from J, the gap between germline ends came to 6 bases. This CDR3 spans 14 amino acids. CDR3 DNA: TGCGCCAGCAGCTTGGATGTCGCCTACAATGAGCAGTTCTTC. Translated: CASSLDVAYNEQFF.

In this sample, this clone turned up a few times. The rearrangement joins TRBV18 to TRBJ1-5; D is uncertain. Germline CDR1 and CDR2: KGHSH and LQKENI. V gave up 3 bases and J gave up 1 base, with 7 bases separating them. The CDR3 extends over 14 amino acids. This CDR3 is CASSPDGSNQPQHF. CDR3 nucleotide sequence: TGTGCCAGCTCACCCGACGGGAGCAATCAGCCCCAGCATTTT.

The rearrangement links TRBV7-2 to TRBJ2-5; 7 nucleotides align to TRBD2. The ends lost 2 bases at V and 5 bases at J; junction bases unmatched: 2. Per the germline V gene, CDR1 is SGHTA and CDR2 is FQGNSA. This CDR3 is built from 13 residues. CDR3 in amino acids: CASSLIGRETQYF. CDR3 coding DNA: TGTGCCAGCAGCTTAATCGGGAGGGAGACCCAGTACTTC.

The rearrangement uses TRBV27 and TRBJ2-3; TRBD2 is a possible D gene (5 bases). Deletions cut 0 bases from V and 6 bases from J, with 10 bases between. The CDR3 consists of 14 residues. The germline V gene has CDR1 MNHEY and CDR2 SMNVEV (reference sequence). The CDR3 DNA reads TGTGCCAGCAGTTTATCGGAGGTCAGGGATACGCAGTATTTT. Its translation: CASSLSEVRDTQYF.

The V and J genes are TRBV7-9 and TRBJ1-2, with D possibly TRBD1 on 6 matching bases. V was clipped by 2 bases and J by 6 bases, with 13 bases between them. The CDR3 is 14 amino acids. Germline V CDR1 and CDR2: SEHNR, FQNEAQ (reference sequence). The CDR3 here is CASSLLGASDGYTF. The DNA for the CDR3 is TGTGCCAGCAGCTTACTGGGGGCATCGGATGGCTACACCTTC.

The chain joins TRBV6-5 to TRBJ1-1; 8 positions match TRBD1. The CDR3 totals 14 residues. Germline V gene sequence: CDR1 MNHEY, CDR2 SVGAGI. V shed 5 bases and J 4 bases; nucleotides not matched to a gene: 6. CDR3: CASSQDRESTEAFF. The CDR3 DNA is TGTGCCAGCAGTCAGGACAGGGAGTCCACTGAAGCTTTCTTT.

The chain has TRBV9 and TRBJ2-3; D remains ambiguous. CDR3 length: 14 residues. V lost 4 bases and J 0 bases, leaving 9 bases between the germline ends. Germline loops: CDR1 SGDLS, CDR2 YYNGEE. CDR3 protein: CASSLQTSTDTQYF. CDR3 DNA: TGTGCCAGCAGCCTGCAGACTAGCACAGATACGCAGTATTTT.

The CDR3 protein is CASKQGWNTEAFF. The DNA of the CDR3 is TGTGCCAGTAAGCAGGGTTGGAACACTGAAGCTTTCTTT. The chain couples TRBV19 to TRBJ1-1; the D gene is possibly TRBD1 (5 bases). The V gene lost 7 bases and the J gene lost 1 base, with 10 bases spanning the gap. The CDR3 consists of 13 residues. Looked up from germline, CDR1 is LNHDA and CDR2 is SQIVND (reference sequence).

V usage is TRBV6-5 and J usage is TRBJ1-5; the match to TRBD1 covers 9 bases. From germline, CDR1 is MNHEY and CDR2 SVGAGI. The CDR3 is 15 amino acids. V was clipped by 9 bases and J by 3 bases; unmatched bases: 9. The chain's CDR3 is CASAGTGQLNQPQHF. The DNA of the CDR3 is TGTGCCAGTGCCGGGACAGGGCAGCTCAATCAGCCCCAGCATTTT.

The gene calls are TRBV20-1 and TRBJ2-6; D not resolved. V was clipped by 7 bases and J by 3 bases, with 4 bases between them. The length of the CDR3 is 11 residues. Germline-derived CDR1 and CDR2 are DFQATT and SNEGSKA (reference sequence). This chain's CDR3 is CSGDGANVLTF. The DNA for the CDR3 is TGCAGTGGAGATGGGGCCAACGTCCTGACTTTC.

In the case of this clone: One end of the junction does not line up with germline, which may come from a read error. The chain uses TRBV28 and TRBJ2-7; 12 nucleotides agree with TRBD2. Germline CDR1 and CDR2: MDHEN and SYDVKM. The length of the CDR3 is 16 residues. The CDR3 DNA follows: TGTGCCAGCAGTTCTCTACTAGCGGGAGGTGTTCAGCCTACCTTCTTC. It is translated as CASSSLLAGGVQPTFF.

This clone was counted a few times. Relative to the germline gene, one junction end is altered; a read error may explain this. The chain combines TRBV15 with TRBJ1-2, with 7 bases fitting TRBD1. CDR3 length: 12 residues. Germline lookup yields CDR1 LNHNV and CDR2 YYDKDF (reference sequence). CDR3: CATSRDLRDRAF. The CDR3 region has the DNA TGTGCCACCAGCAGAGATTTGCGGGACAGAGCCTTC.

CDR3 in amino acids: CASSEALGLLDQPQHF. DNA of the CDR3: TGTGCCAGCAGTGAAGCGCTCGGTTTGCTAGATCAGCCCCAGCATTTT. The rearrangement links TRBV6-1 to TRBJ1-5, with no clear D. V was trimmed by 0 bases and J by 5 bases, leaving 14 bases between them. Germline V CDR1 and CDR2: MNHNS, SASEGT. The CDR3 is 16 amino acids.

The CDR3: CATIEGTGRGVGEQYF. The DNA for the CDR3 is TGTGCCACCATAGAGGGGACAGGGAGGGGGGTAGGCGAGCAGTACTTC. The V and J genes are TRBV10-3 and TRBJ2-7, with 9 bases lining up with TRBD1. After removal of 10 bases from V and 6 bases from J, the junction contained 19 bases not matched to a gene. CDR1 is ENHRY and CDR2 is SYGVKD in the germline V gene. The CDR3 covers 16 residues.

The CDR3 DNA follows: TGTGCCGGAGGACGGCCGAGCTCCTATAATTCACCCCTCCACTTT. This gives the protein CAGGRPSSYNSPLHF. This chain uses TRBV30 with TRBJ1-6; D is uncertain. Per germline, CDR1 GTSNPN and CDR2 SVGIG (reference sequence). CDR3 length: 15 residues. Trimming took 8 bases from V and 0 from J, leaving 14 bases between them.

The gene calls are TRBV5-1 and TRBJ1-4; 8 bases are a match to TRBD1. Looked up from germline, CDR1 is SGHRS and CDR2 is YFSETQ. CDR3 length equals 16 residues. V lost 4 bases, J lost 3 bases, and 8 bases stayed unmatched. Written as DNA, the CDR3 is TGCGCCAGCAGCAGGGTCGAGACAGGGGCTAATGAAAAACTGTTTTTT. Translating gives CASSRVETGANEKLFF.

The rearrangement joins TRBV28 to TRBJ2-1; a possible D gene is TRBD1 (6 bases). The germline CDR1 and CDR2 sequences are MDHEN and SYDVKM. The CDR3 consists of 18 residues. V lost 4 bases and J 0 bases, leaving 19 bases between the germline ends. CDR3 DNA: TGTGCCAGCAGTTCCCAGGGATTTAGGGGGAGCTCCTACAATGAGCAGTTCTTC. The encoded protein is CASSSQGFRGSSYNEQFF.

The rearrangement links TRBV12-3 or TRBV12-4 to TRBJ2-7; D might be TRBD1 (6 bases). V was cut by 5 bases and J by 9 bases, with 14 bases left in between. This CDR3 has 12 residues. This chain's CDR3 is CASSPQTGPQYF. DNA for the CDR3: TGTGCCAGCAGTCCTCAGACAGGTCCGCAGTACTTC.